The rows below give T cell receptor beta chains drawn from one sample of a study of blood T cells in healthy people across ages. TCRdb re-called the 5' RACE reads with MiXCR, one entry per CDR3 protein. Counted here are about 1.4 million distinct CDR3 sequences, almost 60% occurring once; the ten biggest clones make up 5.5% to 8%. The sequenced material came from blood. The source is a man younger than 30 in good health. The CDR3 runs from the conserved cysteine through the conserved F or W. A D gene is named only where the DNA matches it firmly. Rows give clone size only sometimes, using once, few, many, or a class for an expanded clone.

V gene	J gene	D gene	clone size	CDR3 protein	CDR3 DNA
TRBV29-1	TRBJ2-7	-	few	CSVPGSSYEQYF	TGCAGCGTGCCAGGGTCCTCCTACGAGCAGTACTTC
TRBV4-2	TRBJ1-2	-	once	CASSQDLNRANYGYTF	TGTGCCAGCAGCCAAGATCTTAACAGGGCTAACTATGGCTACACCTTC
TRBV4-1	TRBJ2-5	TRBD1	few	CASSQEDRGRETQYF	TGCGCCAGCAGCCAAGAGGACAGGGGGCGAGAGACCCAGTACTTC
TRBV11-2	TRBJ2-7	-	-	CASSLAAQGGSYEQYF	TGTGCCAGCAGCTTAGCGGCCCAGGGCGGGTCCTACGAGCAGTACTTC
TRBV10-3	TRBJ2-1	-	few	CAISEPSVLSDEQFF	TGTGCCATCAGTGAGCCCTCCGTTCTTAGCGATGAGCAGTTCTTC
TRBV4-1	TRBJ1-1	-	-	CASSQLQGNTEAFF	TGCGCCAGCAGCCAGCTACAGGGGAACACTGAAGCTTTCTTT
TRBV7-2	TRBJ2-5	TRBD2	-	CASSSTGTSGGTQYF	TGTGCCAGCAGCTCCACCGGGACTAGCGGGGGGACCCAGTACTTC
TRBV29-1	TRBJ2-7	-	-	CSVEDTGQGGYEQYF	TGCAGCGTTGAAGACACGGGACAAGGAGGTTACGAGCAGTACTTC
TRBV3-1	TRBJ1-5	-	-	CASSQGGEQYRQPQHF	TGTGCCAGCAGCCAGGGAGGGGAACAGTACCGTCAGCCCCAGCATTTT
TRBV10-3	TRBJ2-1	TRBD2	-	CAISETSGEMGEQFF	TGTGCCATCAGTGAAACTAGCGGGGAAATGGGTGAGCAGTTCTTC
TRBV28	TRBJ2-7	-	few	CASSARNSYEQYF	TGTGCCAGCAGTGCCAGGAATTCCTACGAGCAGTACTTC
TRBV9	TRBJ2-7	-	-	CASSPLTSSYEQYF	TGTGCCAGCAGCCCCCTGACGTCCTCCTACGAGCAGTACTTC
TRBV10-3	TRBJ2-7	-	-	CAISEPDSRGWYF	TGTGCTATCAGTGAGCCCGATAGTCGGGGCTGGTACTTC
TRBV9	TRBJ2-1	TRBD2	-	CASSATSGQFF	TGTGCCAGCAGCGCGACTAGCGGGCAGTTCTTC
TRBV27	TRBJ2-1	-	few	CASSFGLPPNEQFF	TGTGCCAGCAGTTTCGGTCTCCCCCCCAATGAGCAGTTCTTC
TRBV29-1	TRBJ2-1	-	-	CSVGDFFNEQFF	TGCAGCGTTGGGGACTTCTTCAATGAGCAGTTCTTC
TRBV5-1	TRBJ2-1	-	-	CASSLGTENNEQFF	TGCGCCAGCAGCTTAGGGACGGAGAACAATGAGCAGTTCTTC
TRBV3-1	TRBJ2-2	-	-	CASSRRLENTGELFF	TGTGCCAGCAGCCGTCGCCTAGAGAACACCGGGGAGCTGTTTTTT
TRBV4-3	TRBJ2-5	-	-	CASSQERGHNHWDTQYF	TGCGCCAGCAGCCAAGAGAGGGGTCACAACCACTGGGACACCCAGTACTTC
TRBV4-2	TRBJ1-2	-	-	CASSQDGLDGYTF	TGTGCCAGCAGCCAAGATGGTCTGGATGGCTACACCTTC
TRBV5-1	TRBJ2-5	-	-	CASGDVEETQYF	TGCGCCAGCGGGGACGTAGAAGAGACCCAGTACTTC
TRBV27	TRBJ2-3	TRBD2	few	CASSPSGGYTDTQYF	TGTGCCAGCAGTCCTAGCGGGGGGTACACAGATACGCAGTATTTT
TRBV2	TRBJ2-3	TRBD2	-	CASTLLAGGSGTQYF	TGTGCCAGCACCCTACTAGCGGGAGGCTCTGGTACGCAGTATTTT
TRBV20-1	TRBJ2-7	-	once	CSASAGPQGYEQYF	TGCAGTGCTAGCGCCGGGCCGCAAGGCTACGAGCAGTACTTC
TRBV18	TRBJ2-2	TRBD1	-	CASSQKGNRQGGGELFF	TGTGCCAGCAGCCAAAAAGGGAATCGACAGGGGGGCGGGGAGCTGTTTTTT
TRBV20-1	TRBJ2-5	TRBD1	few	CSARNDRGGETQYF	TGCAGTGCTAGAAACGACAGGGGTGGGGAGACCCAGTACTTC
TRBV15	TRBJ1-1	-	-	CATSRDRYSEAFF	TGTGCCACCAGCAGAGATCGGTACAGTGAAGCTTTCTTT
TRBV5-1	TRBJ2-4	-	-	CASSGGIENIQYF	TGCGCCAGCAGTGGCGGAATTGAAAACATTCAGTACTTC
TRBV5-1	TRBJ1-2	-	-	CASSPRTIDGGYTF	TGCGCCAGCAGCCCACGTACGATCGACGGGGGCTACACCTTC